This T cell receptor (beta chain) was sequenced during a study of blood T cell repertoires in COVID-19. About the research overall: Sites across the United States, Italy and Spain contributed samples from acute and convalescent COVID-19. The cDNA or gDNA used as material had been derived from T cells, B-cell-depleted T cells, or PBMCs.

The count of this clone is one. Original processing methods: For nucleated cells, counts were estimated from reference gene primer amplification. Some clones are missing from TCRdb's copy, which holds only in-frame ones; the method was immunoSEQ multiplex PCR. V, J and clone size are taken as reported in that table, and D and trimming were inferred from the DNA itself. The table shows 55,000 to 75,000 clones, with approximately 86% occurring only once. Germline-derived CDR1 and CDR2 are SQVTM and ANQGSEA. This CDR3 comprises 13 residues. Trimming removed 4 bases from V and 0 bases from J, with 8 bases in between.

The chain employs TRBV29-1 and TRBJ2-3; D call uncertain. This clonotype was sampled from a man aged 80 or over with active COVID-19. The sample was peripheral blood. The chain's CDR3 is CSVVGTSTDTQYF. The CDR3, as DNA: TGCAGCGTTGTTGGTACAAGCACAGATACGCAGTATTTT.